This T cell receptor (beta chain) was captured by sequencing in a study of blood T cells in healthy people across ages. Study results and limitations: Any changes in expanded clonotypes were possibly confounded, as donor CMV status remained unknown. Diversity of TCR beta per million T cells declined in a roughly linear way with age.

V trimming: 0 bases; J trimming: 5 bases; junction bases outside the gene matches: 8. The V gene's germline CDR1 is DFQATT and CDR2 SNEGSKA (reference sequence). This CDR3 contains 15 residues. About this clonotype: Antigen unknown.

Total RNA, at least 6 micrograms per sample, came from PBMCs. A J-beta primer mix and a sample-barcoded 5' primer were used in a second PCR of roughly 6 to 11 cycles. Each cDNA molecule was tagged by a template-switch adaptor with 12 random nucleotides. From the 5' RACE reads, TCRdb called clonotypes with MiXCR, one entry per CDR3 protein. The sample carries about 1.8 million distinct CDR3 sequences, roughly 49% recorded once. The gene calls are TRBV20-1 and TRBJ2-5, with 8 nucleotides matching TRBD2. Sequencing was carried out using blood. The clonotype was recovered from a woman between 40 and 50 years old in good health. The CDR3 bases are TGCAGTGCTAGAGATCCTGGGACTAGGCGTGAGACCCAGTACTTC. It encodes CSARDPGTRRETQYF.